The 5 T cell receptor beta chains listed next were all sequenced from one sample in a study of early T cells in non-severe SARS-CoV-2 infection. TCRdb used MiXCR to reprocess the 5' RACE reads, holding one entry per CDR3 protein. The repertoire consists of about 89,000 distinct CDR3 sequences, with over 12% occurring once and the leading ten covering 0.58%. Input material: whole blood. The receptors shown here come from an adult who was a healthcare worker with PCR-confirmed SARS-CoV-2 infection or an uninfected control (not recorded which).

The V call is TRBV6-5, the J call TRBJ1-2, with D possibly matching TRBD1 (5 bases). Trimming cost V 0 bases and J 7 bases, with 21 bases left between them. The CDR3 loop spans 17 amino acids. Germline values: CDR1 MNHEY, CDR2 SVGAGI. CDR3 sequence (DNA): TGTGCCAGCAGTTACTCCGCCAGGGCAGGGAGAGTTAGTGGCTACACCTTC. Protein product: CASSYSARAGRVSGYTF.

The chain joins TRBV6-6 to TRBJ2-5, with D hard to call. In germline, CDR1 is MNHNY, CDR2 SVGAGI (reference sequence). Deletions cut 7 bases from V and 1 base from J, with 4 bases between. CDR3 length: 11 residues. CDR3 region: CASTSQETQYF. The CDR3 DNA follows: TGTGCCAGCACCAGCCAAGAGACCCAGTACTTC.

V usage is TRBV13 and J usage is TRBJ1-3; D remains ambiguous. Germline CDR1 reads PRHDT; CDR2 reads FYEKMQ (reference sequence). Trimming shortened V by 3 bases and J by 0 bases, and 12 bases separated the two germline ends. The CDR3 runs 16 residues. The CDR3 nucleotides read TGTGCCAGCAGCTTTGGCAGGTCTTTCTCTGGAAACACCATATATTTT. This codes for CASSFGRSFSGNTIYF.

This clonotype was counted many times. The genes are TRBV10-2 and TRBJ1-4; D gene ambiguous. There are 14 residues in the CDR3. Germline CDR1 reads WSHSY; CDR2 reads SAAADI. Trimming stripped 5 bases from V and 4 bases from J, with 11 bases between. The CDR3 coding sequence is TGCGCCAGCAGTAGCGGCCGGGGTAATGAAAAACTGTTTTTT. It translates to CASSSGRGNEKLFF.

The sample holds one count of this clonotype. The chain uses TRBV7-9 and TRBJ2-5; 10 nucleotides align to TRBD1. The CDR3 is 14 residues long. V lost 5 bases and J lost 3; bases outside the gene matches: 3. Germline loops: CDR1 SEHNR, CDR2 FQNEAQ (reference sequence). CDR3 in DNA: TGTGCCAGCAGCGTTGGGACAGGGGAAGAGACCCAGTACTTC. As protein: CASSVGTGEETQYF.